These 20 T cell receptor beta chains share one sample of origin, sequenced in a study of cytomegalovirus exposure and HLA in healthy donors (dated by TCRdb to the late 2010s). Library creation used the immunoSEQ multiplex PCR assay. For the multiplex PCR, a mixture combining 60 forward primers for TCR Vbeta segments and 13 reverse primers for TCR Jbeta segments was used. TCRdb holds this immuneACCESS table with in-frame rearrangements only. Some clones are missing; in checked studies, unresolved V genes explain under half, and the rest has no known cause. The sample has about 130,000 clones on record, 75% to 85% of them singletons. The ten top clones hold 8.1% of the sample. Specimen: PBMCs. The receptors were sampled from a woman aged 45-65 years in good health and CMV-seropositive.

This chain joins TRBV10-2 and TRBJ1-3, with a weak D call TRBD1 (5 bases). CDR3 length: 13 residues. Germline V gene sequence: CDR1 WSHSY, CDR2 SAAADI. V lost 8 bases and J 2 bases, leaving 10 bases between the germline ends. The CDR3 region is CASSGIPGNTIYF. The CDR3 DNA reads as TGCGCCAGCTCAGGGATCCCTGGAAACACCATATATTTT.

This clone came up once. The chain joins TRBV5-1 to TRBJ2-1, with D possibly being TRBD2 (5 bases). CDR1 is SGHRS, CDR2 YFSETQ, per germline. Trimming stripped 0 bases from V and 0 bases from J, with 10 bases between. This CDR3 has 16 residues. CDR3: CASSLVASSSYNEQFF. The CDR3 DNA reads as TGCGCCAGCAGCTTGGTAGCGTCGAGCTCCTACAATGAGCAGTTCTTC.

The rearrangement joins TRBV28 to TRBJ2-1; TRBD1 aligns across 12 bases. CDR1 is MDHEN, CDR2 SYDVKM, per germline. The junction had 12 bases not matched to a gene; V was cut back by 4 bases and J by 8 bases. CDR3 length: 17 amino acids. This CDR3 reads CASSYLRPGQGAYEQFF. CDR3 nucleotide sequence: TGTGCCAGCAGTTACCTGCGACCGGGACAGGGGGCCTATGAGCAGTTCTTC.

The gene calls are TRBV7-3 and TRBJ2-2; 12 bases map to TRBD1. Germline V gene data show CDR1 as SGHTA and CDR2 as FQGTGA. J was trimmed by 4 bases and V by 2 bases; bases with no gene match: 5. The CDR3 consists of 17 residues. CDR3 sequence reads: CASSLAWGQGATGELFF. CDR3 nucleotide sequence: TGTGCCAGCAGCTTAGCTTGGGGACAGGGGGCCACCGGGGAGCTGTTTTTT.

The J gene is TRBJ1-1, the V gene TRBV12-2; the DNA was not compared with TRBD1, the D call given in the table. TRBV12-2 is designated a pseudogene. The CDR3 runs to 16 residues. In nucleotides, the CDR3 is TGTGCAAGTCGCTTAGAACAGGGTAAGCTGAACACTGAAGCTTTCTTT. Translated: CASRLEQGKLNTEAFF.

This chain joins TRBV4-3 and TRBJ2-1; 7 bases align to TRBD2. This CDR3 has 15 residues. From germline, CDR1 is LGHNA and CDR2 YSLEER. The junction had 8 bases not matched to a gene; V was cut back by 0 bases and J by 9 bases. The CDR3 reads CASSQDSAGGIEQFF. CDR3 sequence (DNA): TGCGCCAGCAGCCAAGATAGCGCCGGGGGGATTGAGCAGTTCTTC.

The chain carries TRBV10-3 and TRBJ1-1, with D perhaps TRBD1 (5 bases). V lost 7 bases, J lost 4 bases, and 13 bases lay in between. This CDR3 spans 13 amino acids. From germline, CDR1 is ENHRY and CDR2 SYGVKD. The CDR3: CAIKGRGGTEAFF. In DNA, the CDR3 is TGTGCCATCAAGGGGAGGGGAGGCACTGAAGCTTTCTTT.

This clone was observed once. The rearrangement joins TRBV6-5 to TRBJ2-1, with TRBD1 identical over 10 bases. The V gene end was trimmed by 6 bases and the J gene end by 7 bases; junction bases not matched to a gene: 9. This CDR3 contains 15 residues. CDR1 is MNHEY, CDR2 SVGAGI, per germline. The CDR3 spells CASSVDRGPGNEQFF. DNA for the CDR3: TGTGCCAGCAGCGTCGACAGGGGGCCGGGGAATGAGCAGTTCTTC.

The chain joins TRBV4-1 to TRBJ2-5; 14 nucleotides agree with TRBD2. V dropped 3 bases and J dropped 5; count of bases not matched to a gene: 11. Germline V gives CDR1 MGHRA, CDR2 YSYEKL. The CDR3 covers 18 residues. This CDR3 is CASSQGRGTSGSGETQYF. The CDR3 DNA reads TGCGCCAGCAGCCAGGGGAGAGGGACTAGCGGGAGTGGTGAGACCCAGTACTTC.

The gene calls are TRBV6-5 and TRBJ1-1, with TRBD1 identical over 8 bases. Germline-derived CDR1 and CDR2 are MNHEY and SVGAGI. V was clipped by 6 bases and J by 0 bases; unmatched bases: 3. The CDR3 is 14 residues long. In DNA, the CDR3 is TGTGCCAGCAGGACAGGGGTAATGAACACTGAAGCTTTCTTT. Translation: CASRTGVMNTEAFF.

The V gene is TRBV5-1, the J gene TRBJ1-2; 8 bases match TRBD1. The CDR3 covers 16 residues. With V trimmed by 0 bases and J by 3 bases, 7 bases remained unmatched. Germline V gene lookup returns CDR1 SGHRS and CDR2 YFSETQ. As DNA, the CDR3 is TGCGCCAGCAGCTTGGCGTTGCAGGGGGCGGACTATGGCTACACCTTC. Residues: CASSLALQGADYGYTF.

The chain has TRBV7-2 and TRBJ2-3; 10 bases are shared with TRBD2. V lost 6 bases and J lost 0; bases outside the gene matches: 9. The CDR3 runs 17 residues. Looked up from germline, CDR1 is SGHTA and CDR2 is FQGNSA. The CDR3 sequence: CASRPRTSGISTDTQYF. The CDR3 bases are TGTGCCAGCAGACCCCGGACTAGCGGAATTAGCACAGATACGCAGTATTTT.

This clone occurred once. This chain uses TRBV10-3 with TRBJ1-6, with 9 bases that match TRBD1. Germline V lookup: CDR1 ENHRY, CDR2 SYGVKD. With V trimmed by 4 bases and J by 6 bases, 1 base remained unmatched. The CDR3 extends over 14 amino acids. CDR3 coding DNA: TGTGCCATCAGTGGGACAGGGGTTAATTCACCCCTCCACTTT. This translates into CAISGTGVNSPLHF.

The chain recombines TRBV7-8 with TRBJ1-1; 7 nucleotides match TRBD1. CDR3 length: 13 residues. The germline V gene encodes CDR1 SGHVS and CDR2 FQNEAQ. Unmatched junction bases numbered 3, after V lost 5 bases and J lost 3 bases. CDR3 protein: CASSVDRDTEAFF. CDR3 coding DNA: TGTGCCAGCAGCGTAGACAGGGACACTGAAGCTTTCTTT.

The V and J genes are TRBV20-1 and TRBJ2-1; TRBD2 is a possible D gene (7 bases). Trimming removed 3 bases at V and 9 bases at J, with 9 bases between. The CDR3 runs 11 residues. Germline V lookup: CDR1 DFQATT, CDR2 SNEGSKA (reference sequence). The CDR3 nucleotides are TGCAGTGCTAGGGCGGGGGCTGAGCAGTTCTTC. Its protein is CSARAGAEQFF.

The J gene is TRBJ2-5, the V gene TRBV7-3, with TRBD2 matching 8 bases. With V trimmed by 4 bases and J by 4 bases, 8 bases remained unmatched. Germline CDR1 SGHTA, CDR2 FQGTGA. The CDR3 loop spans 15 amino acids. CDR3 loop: CASSSLGGAGETQYF. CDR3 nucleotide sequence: TGTGCCAGCAGCTCCCTCGGGGGGGCCGGAGAGACCCAGTACTTC.

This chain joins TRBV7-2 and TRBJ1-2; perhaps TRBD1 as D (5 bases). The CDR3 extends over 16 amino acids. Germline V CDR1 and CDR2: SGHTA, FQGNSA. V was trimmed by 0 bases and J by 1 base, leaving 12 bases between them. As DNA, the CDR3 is TGTGCCAGCAGCTTAGCGCCCGGGGGAGTTAACTATGGCTACACCTTC. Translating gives CASSLAPGGVNYGYTF.

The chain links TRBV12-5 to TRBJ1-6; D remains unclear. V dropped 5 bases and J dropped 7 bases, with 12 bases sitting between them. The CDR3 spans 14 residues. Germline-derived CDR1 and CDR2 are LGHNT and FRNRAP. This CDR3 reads CASGPGVENSPLHF. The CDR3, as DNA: TGTGCTAGTGGTCCCGGGGTAGAAAATTCACCCCTCCACTTT.

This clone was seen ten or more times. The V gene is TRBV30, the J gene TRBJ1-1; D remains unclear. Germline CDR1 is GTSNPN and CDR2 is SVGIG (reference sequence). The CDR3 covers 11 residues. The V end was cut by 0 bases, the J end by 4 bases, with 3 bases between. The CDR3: CAWSVSTEAFF. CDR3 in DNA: TGTGCCTGGAGTGTTAGCACTGAAGCTTTCTTT. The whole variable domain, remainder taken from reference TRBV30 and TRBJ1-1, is SQTIHQWPATLVQPVGSPLSLECTVEGTSNPNLYWYRQAAGRGLQLLFYSVGIGQISSEVPQNLSASRPQDRQFILSSKKLLLSDSGFYLCAWSVSTEAFFGQGTRLTVV.

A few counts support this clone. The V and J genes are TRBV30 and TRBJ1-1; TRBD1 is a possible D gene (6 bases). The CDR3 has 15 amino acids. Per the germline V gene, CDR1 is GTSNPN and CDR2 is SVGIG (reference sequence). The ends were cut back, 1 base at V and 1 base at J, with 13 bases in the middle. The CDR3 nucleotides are TGTGCCTGGAGTGCCTCCTCGACAGGGAACACTGAAGCTTTCTTT. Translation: CAWSASSTGNTEAFF.